The 26 T cell receptor beta chains given below trace back to one sample, sequenced in a study of blood T cell repertoires in COVID-19. TCRdb keeps only in-frame clones here, not all; method: immunoSEQ multiplex PCR. The table shows hundreds of thousands of clones, with approximately 86% occurring only once. What was sequenced was peripheral blood. The source of these receptors is an older woman with COVID-19, enrolled during active disease.

In this sample, this clone turned up once. The chain has TRBV5-1 and TRBJ1-3; 8 nucleotides line up with TRBD1. Germline CDR1 reads SGHRS; CDR2 reads YFSETQ. V trimming: 4 bases; J trimming: 0 bases; junction bases outside the gene matches: 3. The CDR3 consists of 15 residues. CDR3: CASSRDRNSGNTIYF. CDR3 bases: TGCGCCAGCAGCCGGGACAGGAACTCTGGAAACACCATATATTTT.

The genes are TRBV18 and TRBJ1-2; 9 bases are shared with TRBD1. The junction had 4 bases not matched to a gene; V was cut back by 3 bases and J by 2 bases. Germline V CDR1 and CDR2: KGHSH, LQKENI. The CDR3 is made up of 15 amino acids. The CDR3 coding sequence is TGTGCCAGCTCACCCCCCGACAGGGGGAACTATGGCTACACCTTC. Protein product: CASSPPDRGNYGYTF.

The genes are TRBV14 and TRBJ1-2; TRBD1 aligns across 10 bases. Germline V gene lookup returns CDR1 SGHDN and CDR2 FVKESK. V was pared by 1 base and J by 5 bases, with 10 bases of the junction left unmatched. The CDR3 spans 17 residues. The CDR3 protein is CASSQVPGQGIGYGYTF. For the CDR3, the DNA is TGTGCCAGCAGCCAAGTCCCGGGACAGGGGATTGGGTATGGCTACACCTTC.

V is TRBV5-5 and J is TRBJ1-6; the match to TRBD1 covers 8 bases. CDR3 size: 15 residues. The V gene end was trimmed by 2 bases and the J gene end by 9 bases; junction bases not matched to a gene: 7. Germline assignment: CDR1 SGHKS and CDR2 YYEKEE (reference sequence). The CDR3 coding sequence is TGTGCCAGCAGCTTTGGGCAGGGGGCGGGTTCACCCCTCCACTTT. Translation gives CASSFGQGAGSPLHF.

The chain carries TRBV12-3 or TRBV12-4 and TRBJ2-5; D may be TRBD2 (5 bases). This CDR3 has 12 amino acids. Trimming cost V 6 bases and J 1 base, with 6 bases left between them. Written as DNA, the CDR3 is TGTGCCAGCAGGAGCGGCCAAGAGACCCAGTACTTC. Translated: CASRSGQETQYF.

The chain carries TRBV5-1 and TRBJ1-4; 8 bases line up with TRBD1. Germline CDR1 reads SGHRS; CDR2 reads YFSETQ. Trimming cost V 0 bases and J 10 bases; bases outside gene matches: 14. The CDR3 is 17 amino acids. The CDR3 region has the DNA TGCGCCAGCAGCTTGGAAGGACAGGGATCGGGGTGGGGAAAACTGTTTTTT. The encoded protein is CASSLEGQGSGWGKLFF. The entire variable domain, with the rest obtained from reference TRBV5-1 and TRBJ1-4, is as follows: KAGVTQTPRYLIKTRGQQVTLSCSPISGHRSVSWYQQTPGQGLQFLFEYFSETQRNKGNFPGRFSGRQFSNSRSEMNVSTLELGDSALYLCASSLEGQGSGWGKLFFGSGTQLSVL.

V usage is TRBV4-1 and J usage is TRBJ1-2; 7 bases agree with TRBD1. Germline V gene data show CDR1 as MGHRA and CDR2 as YSYEKL. The CDR3 is 15 residues long. With V trimmed by 0 bases and J by 8 bases, 9 bases remained unmatched. The CDR3 region has the DNA TGCGCCAGCAGCCAAGATCGGGACAGTCAGACGGGCTACACCTTC. Translated: CASSQDRDSQTGYTF.

The gene calls are TRBV12-3 or TRBV12-4 and TRBJ2-7, with D possibly matching TRBD2 (5 bases). The CDR3 sequence is 13 residues long. The V gene lost 9 bases and the J gene lost 2 bases, with 14 bases spanning the gap. CDR3 coding DNA: TGTGCCAGTCTCCGGGGTGGGACCTACGAGCAGTACTTC. It yields the protein CASLRGGTYEQYF.

A single count supports this clone. V and J are TRBV24-1 and TRBJ2-1; 9 bases are a match to TRBD1. This CDR3 has 13 residues. J gave up 8 bases and V 10 bases, and 8 bases lay outside the gene matches. Germline V gene lookup returns CDR1 KGHDR and CDR2 SFDVKD. This CDR3 reads CATRQGGDHEQFF. The CDR3 region has the DNA TGTGCCACAAGACAGGGGGGCGACCATGAGCAGTTCTTC.

The gene calls are TRBV19 and TRBJ1-2; TRBD1 matches 7 bases. Germline CDR1 LNHDA, CDR2 SQIVND (reference sequence). The CDR3 is 14 amino acids. V lost 4 bases, J lost 5 bases, and 7 bases stayed unmatched. The CDR3 DNA sequence: TGTGCCAGTAGTACTTCGGGACAGCCTTATGGCTACACCTTC. It is translated as CASSTSGQPYGYTF.

Only one count was recorded for this clone. J is TRBJ2-3 and V is TRBV12-3 or TRBV12-4; no clear D. This CDR3 is built from 13 residues. V was pared by 5 bases and J by 0 bases, with 6 bases between. CDR3 sequence reads: CASSITSTDTQYF. The CDR3 DNA is TGTGCCAGCAGTATAACTAGCACAGATACGCAGTATTTT.

The gene calls are TRBV30 and TRBJ1-2; D is possibly TRBD1 (5 bases). V was clipped by 3 bases and J by 4 bases, with 15 bases between them. Germline V gene lookup returns CDR1 GTSNPN and CDR2 SVGIG (reference sequence). This CDR3 region has 14 residues. The CDR3 protein is CAWSRGVHFYGYTF. CDR3 DNA: TGTGCCTGGAGCCGGGGGGTCCACTTCTATGGCTACACCTTC.

This chain links TRBV5-8 with TRBJ1-5, with D maybe TRBD1 (6 bases). There are 15 residues in the CDR3. Per the germline V gene, CDR1 is SGHTS and CDR2 is YDEGEE. The V gene lost 4 bases and the J gene lost 1 base, with 12 bases spanning the gap. CDR3 coding DNA: TGTGCCAGCAGCATAGGACAGCTCAGCAATCAGCCCCAGCATTTT. It yields the protein CASSIGQLSNQPQHF.

The J gene is TRBJ2-3, the V gene TRBV6-5; D perhaps matches TRBD2 (6 bases). Germline CDR1 MNHEY, CDR2 SVGAGI. V dropped 11 bases and J dropped 0 bases, with 9 bases sitting between them. The CDR3 extends over 12 amino acids. The CDR3 is CAARESTDTQYF. CDR3 in DNA: TGTGCCGCCCGGGAGAGCACAGATACGCAGTATTTT.

The rearrangement joins TRBV7-9 to TRBJ1-5, with TRBD1 identical over 9 bases. Germline-derived CDR1 and CDR2 are SEHNR and FQNEAQ (reference sequence). The trim removed 4 bases at V and 4 bases at J, leaving 5 bases unmatched. This CDR3 contains 15 residues. CDR3 coding DNA: TGTGCCAGCAGCTCGGGACAGGGCAAAAATCAGCCCCAGCATTTT. The encoded protein is CASSSGQGKNQPQHF.

This clone was observed a handful of times. The CDR3 region has the DNA TGTGCCAGCAGCTTATCGGGGGGCGCGGAGGGGAAACGGTACTTC. Protein product: CASSLSGGAEGKRYF. The V and J genes are TRBV7-2 and TRBJ2-4; TRBD2 might be the D (7 bases). CDR1 SGHTA and CDR2 FQGNSA come from the germline V gene. Trimming removed 2 bases from V and 15 bases from J, with 23 bases in between. The CDR3 length is 15 residues.

The chain joins TRBV6-5 to TRBJ2-5; 8 nucleotides line up with TRBD2. Unmatched junction bases numbered 13, after V lost 8 bases and J lost 5 bases. Germline CDR1 and CDR2: MNHEY and SVGAGI. The CDR3 sequence is 15 residues long. The CDR3 DNA reads TGTGCCAGCTCCAGCGGGGGAGCCATCTCCGAGACCCAGTACTTC. Translation gives CASSSGGAISETQYF.

The genes are TRBV4-3 and TRBJ1-1; D unclear. Germline loops: CDR1 LGHNA, CDR2 YSLEER. The CDR3 sequence is 14 residues long. Trimming took off 1 base at V and 7 bases at J, with 13 bases between the two ends. The DNA of the CDR3 is TGCGCCAGCAGCCAAGGCGGTAGTAGCATTGAAGCTTTCTTT. This gives the protein CASSQGGSSIEAFF.

The chain is built from TRBV6-6 and TRBJ1-2; 7 nucleotides align to TRBD1. Germline V gives CDR1 MNHNY, CDR2 SVGAGI (reference sequence). The CDR3 extends over 14 amino acids. Trimming at V came to 5 bases and at J to 6 bases, leaving 9 bases not matched to a gene. The CDR3, as DNA: TGTGCCAGCAGTCCATCAGGGGGGGGTGATGGCTACACCTTC. Its translation is CASSPSGGGDGYTF.

DNA of the CDR3: TGTGCCAGCAAGAGGGTTCTCATCGCAGATACGCAGTATTTT. Its translation is CASKRVLIADTQYF. The V call is TRBV2, the J call TRBJ2-3; a possible D gene is TRBD2 (5 bases). Trimming removed 7 bases from V and 4 bases from J, with 15 bases in between. CDR3 length: 14 residues. Looked up from germline, CDR1 is SNHLY and CDR2 is FYNNEI.

This clone has just one count. V and J are TRBV7-9 and TRBJ1-3, with TRBD1 matching 7 bases. The junction had 8 bases not matched to a gene; V was cut back by 0 bases and J by 0 bases. From germline, CDR1 is SEHNR and CDR2 FQNEAQ (reference sequence). The CDR3 loop spans 18 amino acids. CDR3 protein: CASSLAIRGSSSGNTIYF. In DNA, the CDR3 is TGTGCCAGCAGCTTAGCGATCAGGGGGTCGAGCTCTGGAAACACCATATATTTT.

J is TRBJ1-1 and V is TRBV28, with D possibly being TRBD1 (6 bases). The CDR3 extends over 14 amino acids. Germline V gene data show CDR1 as MDHEN and CDR2 as SYDVKM. Trimming stripped 2 bases from V and 2 bases from J, with 9 bases between. The CDR3 loop is CASSLGQHNTEAFF. The CDR3 bases are TGTGCCAGCAGTTTAGGACAGCACAACACTGAAGCTTTCTTT. Variable domain in full (rest from reference TRBV28 and TRBJ1-1): DVKVTQSSRYLVKRTGEKVFLECVQDMDHENMFWYRQDPGLGLRLIYFSYDVKMKEKGDIPEGYSVSREKKERFSLILESASTNQTSMYLCASSLGQHNTEAFFGQGTRLTVV.

The chain employs TRBV18 and TRBJ1-4; a possible D gene is TRBD1 (6 bases). Deletions cut 3 bases from V and 2 bases from J, with 10 bases between. Germline CDR1 and CDR2: KGHSH and LQKENI. This CDR3 has 15 residues. In nucleotides, the CDR3 is TGTGCCAGCTCACCGCGGACAGTTACTAATGAAAAACTGTTTTTT. Its translation: CASSPRTVTNEKLFF.

This chain uses TRBV20-1 with TRBJ1-3; 7 nucleotides align to TRBD1. The CDR3 sequence is 15 residues long. From germline, CDR1 is DFQATT and CDR2 SNEGSKA (reference sequence). After removal of 3 bases from V and 0 bases from J, the junction contained 5 bases not matched to a gene. The CDR3 sequence is CSASARDSSGNTIYF. The CDR3, as DNA: TGCAGTGCTAGTGCCCGGGACAGCTCTGGAAACACCATATATTTT.

V gene TRBV4-2 combines with J gene TRBJ1-5, with 7 bases lining up with TRBD1. The CDR3 spans 16 residues. The V gene end was trimmed by 1 base and the J gene end by 3 bases; junction bases not matched to a gene: 6. Per germline, CDR1 LGHNA and CDR2 YNFKEQ. CDR3 sequence reads: CASSQGRGTDNQPQHF. CDR3 DNA: TGTGCCAGCAGCCAAGGGAGGGGGACAGACAATCAGCCCCAGCATTTT.

The chain has TRBV11-3 and TRBJ2-7, with 8 bases lining up with TRBD1. The CDR3 is made up of 14 amino acids. The V gene's germline CDR1 is SGHNT and CDR2 YENEEA. V lost 5 bases and J lost 3; bases outside the gene matches: 6. The CDR3 reads CASSAKDRVYEQYF. In nucleotides, the CDR3 is TGTGCCAGCAGCGCTAAGGACAGGGTCTACGAGCAGTACTTC.